Each of the 8 T cell receptor beta chains below was sequenced from the same sample in a study of blood T cells in healthy people across ages. PCR was performed a second time for roughly 7 to 12 cycles using a sample-barcoded 5' primer and a J-beta primer mix. TCRdb itself ran the 5' RACE reads through MiXCR, one entry per CDR3 protein. The table has some 1.4 million distinct CDR3 sequences, roughly 40% seen once; the top ten hold 7% to 9%. Sequences were obtained from blood. The receptors come from a woman aged 18-30 years in good health.

In regard to this clonotype: Mismatch with germline at one junction end may stem from a read error. The chain recombines TRBV5-1 with TRBJ2-7; 10 bases line up with TRBD1. CDR3 length: 14 residues. Germline V gene data show CDR1 as SGHRS and CDR2 as YFSETQ. CDR3 residues: CASSGGTGAYEQYF. In DNA, the CDR3 is TGTGCCAGCAGCGGTGGGACAGGGGCCTACGAGCAGTACTTC.

This clonotype was seen a handful of times. The chain uses TRBV3-1 and TRBJ1-5; possibly TRBD1 for D (5 bases). Germline V gives CDR1 LGHDT, CDR2 YNNKEL (reference sequence). Deletions cut 1 base from V and 11 bases from J, with 18 bases between. This CDR3 is 15 amino acids long. The CDR3 loop is CASSQGPGRDLAQHF. CDR3 bases: TGTGCCAGCAGCCAAGGTCCCGGGCGGGACCTCGCCCAGCATTTT.

This chain uses TRBV9 with TRBJ2-1; 9 bases are shared with TRBD1. Germline CDR1 and CDR2: SGDLS and YYNGEE. This CDR3 is 15 amino acids long. V shed 4 bases and J 7 bases; nucleotides not matched to a gene: 9. The CDR3 DNA reads as TGTGCCAGCAGCTCACAGGGGGCTGGGATTAATGAGCAGTTCTTC. Protein: CASSSQGAGINEQFF.

The chain recombines TRBV12-1 with TRBJ2-7; the table's D call TRBD2 went unverified against the DNA. TRBV12-1 is annotated as a pseudogene. This CDR3 has 17 residues. The CDR3 is CASSFELAGGNSYEQYF. CDR3 nucleotides: TGTGCCAGCAGCTTTGAGCTAGCGGGGGGCAACTCCTACGAGCAGTACTTC.

For the CDR3, the DNA is TGTGCCAGCAGCCAAGAGCCCGGACTAGCTAGTCACAATGAGCAGTTCTTC. Its protein is CASSQEPGLASHNEQFF. This chain joins TRBV4-2 and TRBJ2-1; 8 nucleotides line up with TRBD2. J gave up 5 bases and V 0 bases, and 9 bases lay outside the gene matches. The CDR3 consists of 17 residues. The germline V gene encodes CDR1 LGHNA and CDR2 YNFKEQ.

The chain couples TRBV3-1 to TRBJ2-3; the D gene is possibly TRBD2 (6 bases). CDR3 length equals 17 residues. Germline CDR1 and CDR2: LGHDT and YNNKEL (reference sequence). V shed 1 base and J shed 2 bases, with 16 bases lying between them. The CDR3 DNA reads TGTGCCAGCAGCCAAGGCCGCGGGGCGGGGTTCACAGATACGCAGTATTTT. It is translated as CASSQGRGAGFTDTQYF.

The table lists this clonotype with a count of one. The rearrangement links TRBV24-1 to TRBJ1-2; D is possibly TRBD1 (6 bases). Trimming took off 10 bases at V and 3 bases at J, with 23 bases between the two ends. CDR3 length equals 16 residues. Germline V CDR1 and CDR2: KGHDR, SFDVKD. CDR3 DNA: TGTGCCACAACCCCACTGGGGGCTCCAACCTACTATGGCTACACCTTC. Translating it yields CATTPLGAPTYYGYTF.

This sequence joins TRBV18 and TRBJ2-1; 11 bases match TRBD2. Trimming took 6 bases from V and 5 from J; bases not matched to a gene: 9. The CDR3 is 16 amino acids. In germline, CDR1 is KGHSH, CDR2 LQKENI. The chain's CDR3 is CASSPLAGGSNNEQFF. DNA of the CDR3: TGTGCCAGCTCCCCCCTAGCGGGGGGCTCAAACAATGAGCAGTTCTTC.